The entry below gives a single TCR beta chain sequence along with its context. The germline V gene has CDR1 SGHVS and CDR2 FQNEAQ. V gave up 5 bases and J gave up 0 bases, with 13 bases separating them. The CDR3 spans 15 residues. The data belong to a study of control samples from healthy donors and cancer patients. Profiled with immunoSEQ multiplex PCR; TCRdb holds only in-frame clones, not every one. Altogether 150,000 to 200,000 clones are present, about 90% being singletons, with the ten largest covering approximately 1.4%. This receptor was taken from a woman in her forties or fifties in good health. The sequenced sample was blood. The V and J genes are TRBV7-8 and TRBJ2-5, with D unclear. The CDR3 loop is CASSGGMPYQETQYF. The CDR3 DNA is TGTGCCAGCAGCGGCGGTATGCCCTACCAAGAGACCCAGTACTTC.